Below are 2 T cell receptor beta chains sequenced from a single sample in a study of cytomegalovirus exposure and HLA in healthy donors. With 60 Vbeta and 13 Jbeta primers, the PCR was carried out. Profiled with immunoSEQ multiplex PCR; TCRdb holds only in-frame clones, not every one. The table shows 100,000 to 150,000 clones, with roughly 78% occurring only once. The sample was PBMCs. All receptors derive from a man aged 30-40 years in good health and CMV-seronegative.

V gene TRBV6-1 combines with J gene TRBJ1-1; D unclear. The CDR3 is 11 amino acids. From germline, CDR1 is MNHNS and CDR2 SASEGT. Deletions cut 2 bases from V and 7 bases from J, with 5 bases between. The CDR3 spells CASSESGEAFF. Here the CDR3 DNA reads TGTGCCAGCAGTGAATCGGGTGAAGCTTTCTTT.

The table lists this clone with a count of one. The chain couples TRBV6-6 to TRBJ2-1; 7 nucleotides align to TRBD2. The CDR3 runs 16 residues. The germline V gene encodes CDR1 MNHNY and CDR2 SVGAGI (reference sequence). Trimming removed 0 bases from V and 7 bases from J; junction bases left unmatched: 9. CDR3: CASSYSVLAVWNEQFF. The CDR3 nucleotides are TGTGCCAGCAGTTACTCGGTCCTAGCGGTCTGGAATGAGCAGTTCTTC.